This T cell receptor beta chain was sequenced for a study of blood T cells in healthy people across ages. The sample, about 9.7 milliliters of peripheral blood, was drawn from each donor. The total RNA that was extracted per sample amounted to at least 5.5 micrograms. V lost 3 bases, J lost 3 bases, and 12 bases lay in between. CDR1 is SGHRS and CDR2 is YFSETQ in the germline V gene. This CDR3 has 14 residues. Alongside a J-beta primer mix, a sample-barcoded 5' primer served in a second PCR lasting about 6 to 12 cycles. TCRdb analysed the 5' RACE reads with MiXCR anew, one entry per CDR3 protein. The sample holds about 1.4 million distinct CDR3 sequences, approximately 59% seen once.

The sequence was obtained from a man aged 18 to 35 in good health. The chain is built from TRBV5-1 and TRBJ1-2; the D gene is possibly TRBD1 (5 bases). Material for sequencing was blood. CDR3 residues: CASSSSGLYYGYTF. The CDR3 DNA reads as TGCGCCAGCAGCTCCTCAGGGTTATACTATGGCTACACCTTC.